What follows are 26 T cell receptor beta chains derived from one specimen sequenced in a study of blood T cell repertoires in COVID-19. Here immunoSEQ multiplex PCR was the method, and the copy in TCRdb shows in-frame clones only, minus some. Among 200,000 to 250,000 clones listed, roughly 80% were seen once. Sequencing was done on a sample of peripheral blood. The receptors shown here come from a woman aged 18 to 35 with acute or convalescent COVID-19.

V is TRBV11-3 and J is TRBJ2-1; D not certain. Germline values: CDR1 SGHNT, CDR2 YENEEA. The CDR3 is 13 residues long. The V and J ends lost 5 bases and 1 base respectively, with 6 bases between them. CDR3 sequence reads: CASSSLSYNEQFF. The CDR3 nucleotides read TGTGCCAGCAGCAGCTTATCCTACAATGAGCAGTTCTTC.

This CDR3 is CASSPMTGGGEKLFF. The CDR3, as DNA: TGTGCCAGCAGTCCTATGACAGGGGGAGGGGAAAAACTGTTTTTT. The V call is TRBV28, the J call TRBJ1-4, with 9 positions matching TRBD1. CDR1 is MDHEN, CDR2 SYDVKM, per germline. V shed 5 bases and J 8 bases; nucleotides not matched to a gene: 9. This CDR3 has 15 amino acids. Combining the CDR3 with reference TRBV28 and TRBJ1-4 gives the whole variable domain DVKVTQSSRYLVKRTGEKVFLECVQDMDHENMFWYRQDPGLGLRLIYFSYDVKMKEKGDIPEGYSVSREKKERFSLILESASTNQTSMYLCASSPMTGGGEKLFFGSGTQLSVL.

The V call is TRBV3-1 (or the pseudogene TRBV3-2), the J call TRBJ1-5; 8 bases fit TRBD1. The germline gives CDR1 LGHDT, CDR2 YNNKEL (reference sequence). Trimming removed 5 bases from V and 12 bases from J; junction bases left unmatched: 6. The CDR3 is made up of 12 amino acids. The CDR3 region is CASSLGQASQHF. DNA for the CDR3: TGTGCCAGCAGCTTGGGACAGGCCAGCCAGCATTTT.

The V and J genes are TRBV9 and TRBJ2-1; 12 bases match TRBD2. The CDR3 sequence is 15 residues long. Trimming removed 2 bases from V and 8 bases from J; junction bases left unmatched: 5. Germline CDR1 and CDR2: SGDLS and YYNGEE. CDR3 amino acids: CASSVLAGGFDEQFF. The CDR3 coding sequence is TGTGCCAGCAGCGTTCTAGCGGGAGGGTTCGATGAGCAGTTCTTC.

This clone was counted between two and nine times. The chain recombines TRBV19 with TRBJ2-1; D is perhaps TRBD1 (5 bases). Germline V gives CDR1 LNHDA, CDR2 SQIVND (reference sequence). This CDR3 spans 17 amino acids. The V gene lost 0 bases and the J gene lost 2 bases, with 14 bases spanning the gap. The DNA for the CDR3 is TGTGCCAGTAGTATAGAAAAAGGTACAGGTGCCTACAATGAGCAGTTCTTC. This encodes CASSIEKGTGAYNEQFF.

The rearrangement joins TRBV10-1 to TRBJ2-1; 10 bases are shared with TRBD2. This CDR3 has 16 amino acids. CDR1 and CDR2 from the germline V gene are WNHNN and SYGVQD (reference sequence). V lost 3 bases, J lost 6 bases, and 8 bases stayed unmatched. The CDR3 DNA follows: TGCGCCAGCAGTGAAGCGTCTAGCGGGAGATCCAATGAGCAGTTCTTC. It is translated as CASSEASSGRSNEQFF.

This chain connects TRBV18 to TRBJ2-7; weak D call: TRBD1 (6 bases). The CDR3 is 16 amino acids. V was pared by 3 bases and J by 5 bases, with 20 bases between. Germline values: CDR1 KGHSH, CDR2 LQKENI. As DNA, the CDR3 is TGTGCCAGCTCACCCCCATACAGGGTCCAATTCCACGAGCAGTACTTC. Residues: CASSPPYRVQFHEQYF.

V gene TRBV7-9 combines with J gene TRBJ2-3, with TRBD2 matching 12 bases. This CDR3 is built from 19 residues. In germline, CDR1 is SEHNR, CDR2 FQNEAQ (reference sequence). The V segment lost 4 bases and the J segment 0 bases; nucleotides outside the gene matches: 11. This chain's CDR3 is CASSSSRLAGEASTDTQYF. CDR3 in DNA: TGTGCCAGCAGCTCCAGCCGACTAGCGGGGGAGGCTAGCACAGATACGCAGTATTTT.

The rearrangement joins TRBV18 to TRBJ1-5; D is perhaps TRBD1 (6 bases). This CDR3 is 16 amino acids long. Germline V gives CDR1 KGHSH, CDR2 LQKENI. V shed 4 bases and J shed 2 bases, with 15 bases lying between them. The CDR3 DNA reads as TGTGCCAGCTCACTGACGACTGACAGGCGCAATCAGCCCCAGCATTTT. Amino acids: CASSLTTDRRNQPQHF.

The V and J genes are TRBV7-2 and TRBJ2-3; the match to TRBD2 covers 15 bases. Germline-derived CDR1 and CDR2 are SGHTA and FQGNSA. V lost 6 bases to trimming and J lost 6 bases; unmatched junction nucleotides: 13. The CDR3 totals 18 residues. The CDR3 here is CASRPGLAGGTWQDTQYF. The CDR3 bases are TGTGCCAGCAGGCCGGGACTAGCGGGAGGCACCTGGCAGGATACGCAGTATTTT.

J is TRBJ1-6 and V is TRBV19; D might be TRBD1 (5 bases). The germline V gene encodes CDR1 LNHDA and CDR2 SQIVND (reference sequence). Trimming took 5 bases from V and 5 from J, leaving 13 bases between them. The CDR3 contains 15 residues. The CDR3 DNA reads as TGTGCCAGTAGTCGAAACAGGCGAGATAATTCACCCCTCCACTTT. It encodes CASSRNRRDNSPLHF.

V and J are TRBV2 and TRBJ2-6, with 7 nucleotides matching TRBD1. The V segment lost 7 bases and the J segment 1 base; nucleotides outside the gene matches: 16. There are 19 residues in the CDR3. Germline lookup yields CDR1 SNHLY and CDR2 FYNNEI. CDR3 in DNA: TGTGCCAGCAAGGAGAATCAGGGGGTTGCACTATCTGGGGCCAACGTCCTGACTTTC. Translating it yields CASKENQGVALSGANVLTF.

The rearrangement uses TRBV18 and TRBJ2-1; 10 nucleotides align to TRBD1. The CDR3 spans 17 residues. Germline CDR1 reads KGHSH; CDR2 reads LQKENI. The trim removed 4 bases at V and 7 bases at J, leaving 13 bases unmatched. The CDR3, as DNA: TGTGCCAGCTCACAAATGGCCCCCGGGACAGGGGTTAATGAGCAGTTCTTC. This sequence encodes CASSQMAPGTGVNEQFF.

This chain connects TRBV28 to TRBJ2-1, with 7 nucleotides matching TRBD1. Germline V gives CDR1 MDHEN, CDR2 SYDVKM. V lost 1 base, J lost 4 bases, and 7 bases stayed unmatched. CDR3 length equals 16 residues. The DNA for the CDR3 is TGTGCCAGCAGTTTATCCCCGAGGACAGGTTACAATGAGCAGTTCTTC. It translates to CASSLSPRTGYNEQFF.

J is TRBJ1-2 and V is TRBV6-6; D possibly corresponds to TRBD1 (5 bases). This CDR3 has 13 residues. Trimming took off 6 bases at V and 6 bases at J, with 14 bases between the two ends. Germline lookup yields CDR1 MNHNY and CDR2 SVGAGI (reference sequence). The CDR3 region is CASSPVGRDGYTF. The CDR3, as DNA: TGTGCCAGCAGCCCCGTTGGCAGGGATGGCTACACCTTC.

In DNA form, the CDR3 reads TGTGCCAGCAGTGAACCGAACAGGGATAACACTGAAGCTTTCTTT. It yields the protein CASSEPNRDNTEAFF. J is TRBJ1-1 and V is TRBV28; TRBD1 is a possible D gene (6 bases). The CDR3 has 15 amino acids. Germline CDR1 reads MDHEN; CDR2 reads SYDVKM. Trimming left V 5 bases short and J 2 bases short, with 15 bases between.

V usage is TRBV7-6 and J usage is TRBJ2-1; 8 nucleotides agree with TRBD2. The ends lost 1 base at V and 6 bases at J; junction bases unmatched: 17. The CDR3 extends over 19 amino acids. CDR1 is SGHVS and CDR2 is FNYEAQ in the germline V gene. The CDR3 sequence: CASSLVYLWAGGSGNEQFF. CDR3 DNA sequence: TGTGCCAGCAGCTTAGTTTATCTCTGGGCGGGAGGATCGGGCAATGAGCAGTTCTTC.

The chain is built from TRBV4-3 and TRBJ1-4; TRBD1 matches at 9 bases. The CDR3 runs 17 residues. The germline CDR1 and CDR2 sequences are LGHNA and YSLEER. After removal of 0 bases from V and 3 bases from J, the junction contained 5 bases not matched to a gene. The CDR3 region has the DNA TGCGCCAGCAGCCAAGAATTACAGGGGGCTGCTAATGAAAAACTGTTTTTT. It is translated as CASSQELQGAANEKLFF.

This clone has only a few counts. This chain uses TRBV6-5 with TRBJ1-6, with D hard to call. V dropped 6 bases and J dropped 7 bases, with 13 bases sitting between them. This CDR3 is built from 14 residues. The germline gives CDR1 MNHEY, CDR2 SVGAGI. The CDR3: CASRGGSSNSPLHF. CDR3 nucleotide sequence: TGTGCCAGCAGGGGAGGAAGTTCGAATTCACCCCTCCACTTT.

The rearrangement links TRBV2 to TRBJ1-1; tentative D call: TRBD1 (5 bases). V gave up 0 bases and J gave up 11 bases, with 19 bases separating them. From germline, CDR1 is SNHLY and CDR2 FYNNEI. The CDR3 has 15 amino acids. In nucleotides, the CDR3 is TGTGCCAGCAGTGAAGCGAGACAGACGCCGTGGGATGCTTTCTTT. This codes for CASSEARQTPWDAFF.

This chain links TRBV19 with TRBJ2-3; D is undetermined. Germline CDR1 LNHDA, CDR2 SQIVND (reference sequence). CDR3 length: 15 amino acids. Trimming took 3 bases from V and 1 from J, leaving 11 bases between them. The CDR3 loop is CASSMRSARTDTQYF. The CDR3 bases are TGTGCCAGTAGTATGAGGTCTGCCCGCACAGATACGCAGTATTTT. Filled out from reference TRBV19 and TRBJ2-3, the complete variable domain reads DGGITQSPKYLFRKEGQNVTLSCEQNLNHDAMYWYRQDPGQGLRLIYYSQIVNDFQKGDIAEGYSVSREKKESFPLTVTSAQKNPTAFYLCASSMRSARTDTQYFGPGTRLTVL.

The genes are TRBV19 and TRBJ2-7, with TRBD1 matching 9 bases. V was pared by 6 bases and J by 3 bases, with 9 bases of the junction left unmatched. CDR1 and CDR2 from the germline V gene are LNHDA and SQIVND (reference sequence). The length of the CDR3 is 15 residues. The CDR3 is CASSNLGTGNYEQYF. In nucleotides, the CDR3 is TGTGCCAGTAGCAATTTGGGGACAGGGAACTACGAGCAGTACTTC.

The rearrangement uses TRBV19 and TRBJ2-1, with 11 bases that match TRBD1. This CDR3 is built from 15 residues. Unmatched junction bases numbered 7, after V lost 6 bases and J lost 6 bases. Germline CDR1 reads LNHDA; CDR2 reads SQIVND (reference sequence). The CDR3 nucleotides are TGTGCCAGTAGCCTTGGGACAGGGGGTCCCAATGAGCAGTTCTTC. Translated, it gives CASSLGTGGPNEQFF.

CDR3 sequence: CASSLAQVNSYEQYF. The CDR3 region has the DNA TGTGCCAGCAGCTTAGCACAGGTGAACTCCTACGAGCAGTACTTC. J is TRBJ2-7 and V is TRBV11-1, with D possibly being TRBD1 (5 bases). Germline CDR1 is SGHAT and CDR2 is FQDESV (reference sequence). Deletions cut 0 bases from V and 0 bases from J, with 9 bases between. The CDR3 sequence is 15 residues long.

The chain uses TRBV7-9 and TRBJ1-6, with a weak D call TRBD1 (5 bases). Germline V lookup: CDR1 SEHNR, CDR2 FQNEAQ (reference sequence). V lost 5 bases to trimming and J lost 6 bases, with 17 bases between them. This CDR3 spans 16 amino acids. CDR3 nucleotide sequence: TGTGCCAGCAGCCGAAAGGGGATGGGGATTAATTCACCCCTCCACTTT. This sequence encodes CASSRKGMGINSPLHF. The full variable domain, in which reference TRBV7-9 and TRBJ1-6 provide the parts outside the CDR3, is DTGVSQNPRHKITKRGQNVTFRCDPISEHNRLYWYRQTLGQGPEFLTYFQNEAQLEKSRLLSDRFSAERPKGSFSTLEIQRTEQGDSAMYLCASSRKGMGINSPLHFGNGTRLTVT.

The CDR3 protein is CASSRGTSGSAEQFF. The CDR3 DNA reads TGTGCCAGCAGCAGAGGGACTAGCGGGAGCGCGGAGCAGTTCTTC. The J gene is TRBJ2-1, the V gene TRBV7-2, with TRBD2 matching 14 bases. V lost 5 bases, J lost 10 bases, and 7 bases stayed unmatched. Germline-derived CDR1 and CDR2 are SGHTA and FQGNSA. CDR3 size: 15 residues.